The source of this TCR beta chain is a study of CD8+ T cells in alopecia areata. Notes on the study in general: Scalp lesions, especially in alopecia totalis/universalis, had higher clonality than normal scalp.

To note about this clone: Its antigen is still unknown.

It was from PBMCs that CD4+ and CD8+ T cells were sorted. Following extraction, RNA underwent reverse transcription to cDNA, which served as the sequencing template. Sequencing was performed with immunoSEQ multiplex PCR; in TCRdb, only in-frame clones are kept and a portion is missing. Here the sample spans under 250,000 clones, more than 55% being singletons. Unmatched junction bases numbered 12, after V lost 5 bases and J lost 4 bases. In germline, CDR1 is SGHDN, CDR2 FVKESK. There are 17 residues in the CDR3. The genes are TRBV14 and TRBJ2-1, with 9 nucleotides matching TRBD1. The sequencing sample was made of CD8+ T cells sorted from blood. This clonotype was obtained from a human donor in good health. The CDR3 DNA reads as TGTGCCAGCAGCTCAATACTCCCCGGGACAGGGTACAATGAGCAGTTCTTC. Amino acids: CASSSILPGTGYNEQFF.